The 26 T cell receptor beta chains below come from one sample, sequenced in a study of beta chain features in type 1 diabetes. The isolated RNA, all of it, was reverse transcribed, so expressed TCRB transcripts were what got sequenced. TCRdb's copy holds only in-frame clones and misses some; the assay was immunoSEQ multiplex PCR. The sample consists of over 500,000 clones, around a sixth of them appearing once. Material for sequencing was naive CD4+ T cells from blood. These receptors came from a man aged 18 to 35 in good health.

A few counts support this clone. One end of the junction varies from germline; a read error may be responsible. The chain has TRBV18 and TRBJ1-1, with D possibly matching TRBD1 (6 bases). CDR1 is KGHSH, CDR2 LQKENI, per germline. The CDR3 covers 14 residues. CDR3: CASLPTGSVTEAFF. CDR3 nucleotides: TGTGCCAGCTTACCAACAGGGTCCGTCACTGAAGCTTTCTTT.

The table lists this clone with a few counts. The CDR3 sequence: CASSLRALVLTQYF. DNA of the CDR3: TGTGCCAGCAGTTTAAGGGCCCTAGTTCTAACGCAGTATTTT. The chain links TRBV28 to TRBJ2-3; D gene uncertain. V lost 2 bases, J lost 9 bases, and 15 bases lay in between. Per germline, CDR1 MDHEN and CDR2 SYDVKM. The CDR3 length is 14 residues. Supplemented by reference TRBV28 and TRBJ2-3, the full variable domain reads DVKVTQSSRYLVKRTGEKVFLECVQDMDHENMFWYRQDPGLGLRLIYFSYDVKMKEKGDIPEGYSVSREKKERFSLILESASTNQTSMYLCASSLRALVLTQYFGPGTRLTVL.

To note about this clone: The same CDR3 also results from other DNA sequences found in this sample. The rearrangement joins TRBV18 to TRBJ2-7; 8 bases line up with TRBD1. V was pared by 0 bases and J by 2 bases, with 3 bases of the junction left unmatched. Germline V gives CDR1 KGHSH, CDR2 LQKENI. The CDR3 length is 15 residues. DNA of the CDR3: TGTGCCAGCTCACCACCGTCACAGGGGGCCTACGAGCAGTACTTC. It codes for CASSPPSQGAYEQYF.

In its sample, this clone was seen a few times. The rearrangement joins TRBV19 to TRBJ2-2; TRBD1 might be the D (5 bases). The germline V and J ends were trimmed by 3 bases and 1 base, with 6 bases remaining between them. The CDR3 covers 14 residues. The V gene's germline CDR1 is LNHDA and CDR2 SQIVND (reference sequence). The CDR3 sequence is CASSIQGNTGELFF. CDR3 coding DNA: TGTGCCAGTAGTATTCAGGGGAACACCGGGGAGCTGTTTTTT.

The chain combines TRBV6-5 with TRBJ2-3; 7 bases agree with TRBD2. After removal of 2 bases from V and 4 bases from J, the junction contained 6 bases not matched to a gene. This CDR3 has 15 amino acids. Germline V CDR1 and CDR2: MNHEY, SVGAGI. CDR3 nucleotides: TGTGCCAGCAGTTACGGGCTAGCGGCGGCAGATACGCAGTATTTT. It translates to CASSYGLAAADTQYF.

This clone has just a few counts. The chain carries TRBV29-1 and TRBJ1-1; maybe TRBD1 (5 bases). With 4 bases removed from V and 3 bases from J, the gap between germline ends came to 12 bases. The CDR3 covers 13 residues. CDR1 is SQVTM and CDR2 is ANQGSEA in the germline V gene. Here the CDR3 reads CSVVAGRYTEAFF. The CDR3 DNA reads TGCAGCGTTGTCGCAGGGCGTTACACTGAAGCTTTCTTT.

The CDR3 region is CASRLTGFADTQYF. The CDR3 nucleotides read TGCGCCAGCAGATTAACAGGGTTCGCAGATACGCAGTATTTT. The chain combines TRBV4-1 with TRBJ2-3; tentatively, D is TRBD1 (6 bases). Trimming took off 6 bases at V and 4 bases at J, with 14 bases between the two ends. Germline assignment: CDR1 MGHRA and CDR2 YSYEKL. This CDR3 has 14 residues.

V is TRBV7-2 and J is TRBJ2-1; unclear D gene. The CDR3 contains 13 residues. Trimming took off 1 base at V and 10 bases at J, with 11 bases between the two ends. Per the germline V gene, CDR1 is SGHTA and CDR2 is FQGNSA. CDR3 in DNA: TGTGCCAGCAGCTTAGTAAGCGCTCGGGAGCAGTTCTTC. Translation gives CASSLVSAREQFF.

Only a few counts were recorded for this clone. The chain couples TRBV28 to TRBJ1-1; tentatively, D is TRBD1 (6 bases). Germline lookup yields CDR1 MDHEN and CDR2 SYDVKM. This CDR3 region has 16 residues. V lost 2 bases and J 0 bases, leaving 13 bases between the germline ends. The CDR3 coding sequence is TGTGCCAGCAGTTTAGCTAGGGCAGGGGTGAACACTGAAGCTTTCTTT. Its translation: CASSLARAGVNTEAFF.

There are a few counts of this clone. In DNA form, the CDR3 reads TGCAGCGTTGGAGAACGGGGAGACTATGGCTACACCTTC. Its protein is CSVGERGDYGYTF. V gene TRBV29-1 combines with J gene TRBJ1-2; no firm D call. In germline, CDR1 is SQVTM, CDR2 ANQGSEA. CDR3 length equals 13 residues. The ends were cut back, 4 bases at V and 3 bases at J, with 12 bases in the middle.

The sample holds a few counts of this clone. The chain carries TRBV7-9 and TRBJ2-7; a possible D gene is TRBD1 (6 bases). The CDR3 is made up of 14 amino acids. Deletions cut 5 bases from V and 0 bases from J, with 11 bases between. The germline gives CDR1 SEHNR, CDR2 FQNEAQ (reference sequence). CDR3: CASSGQIASYEQYF. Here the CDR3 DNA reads TGTGCCAGCAGCGGACAGATAGCCTCCTACGAGCAGTACTTC. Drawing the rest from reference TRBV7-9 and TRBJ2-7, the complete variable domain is DTGVSQNPRHKITKRGQNVTFRCDPISEHNRLYWYRQTLGQGPEFLTYFQNEAQLEKSRLLSDRFSAERPKGSFSTLEIQRTEQGDSAMYLCASSGQIASYEQYFGPGTRLTVT.

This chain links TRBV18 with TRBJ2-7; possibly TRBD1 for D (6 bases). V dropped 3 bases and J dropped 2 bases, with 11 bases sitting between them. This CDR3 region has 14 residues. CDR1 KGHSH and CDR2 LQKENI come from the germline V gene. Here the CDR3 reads CASSPTGTPYEQYF. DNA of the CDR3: TGTGCCAGCTCACCCACAGGGACCCCCTACGAGCAGTACTTC.

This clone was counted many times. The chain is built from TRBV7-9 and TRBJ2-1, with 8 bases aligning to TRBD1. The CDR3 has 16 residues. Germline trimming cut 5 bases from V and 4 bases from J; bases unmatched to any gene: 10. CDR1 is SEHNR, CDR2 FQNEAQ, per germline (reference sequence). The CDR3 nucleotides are TGTGCCAGCAGCCCCTTGCGGGACAGGCCTTACAATGAGCAGTTCTTC. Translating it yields CASSPLRDRPYNEQFF. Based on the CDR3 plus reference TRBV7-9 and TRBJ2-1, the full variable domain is DTGVSQNPRHKITKRGQNVTFRCDPISEHNRLYWYRQTLGQGPEFLTYFQNEAQLEKSRLLSDRFSAERPKGSFSTLEIQRTEQGDSAMYLCASSPLRDRPYNEQFFGPGTRLTVL.

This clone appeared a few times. The CDR3 sequence: CASSPWEGNQPQHF. The DNA for the CDR3 is TGTGCCAGCTCACCGTGGGAGGGCAATCAGCCCCAGCATTTT. J is TRBJ1-5 and V is TRBV18; D is undetermined. Trimming cost V 3 bases and J 2 bases, with 8 bases left between them. The CDR3 totals 14 residues. CDR1 and CDR2 from the germline V gene are KGHSH and LQKENI.

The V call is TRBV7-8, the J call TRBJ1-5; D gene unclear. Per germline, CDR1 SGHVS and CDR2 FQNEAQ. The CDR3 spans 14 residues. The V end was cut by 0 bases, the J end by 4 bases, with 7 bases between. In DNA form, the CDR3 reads TGTGCCAGCAGCTTAGCTTCGAAGAATCAGCCCCAGCATTTT. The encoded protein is CASSLASKNQPQHF. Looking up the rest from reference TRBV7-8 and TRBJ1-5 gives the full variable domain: GAGVSQSPRYKVAKRGQDVALRCDPISGHVSLFWYQQALGQGPEFLTYFQNEAQLDKSGLPSDRFFAERPEGSVSTLKIQRTQQEDSAVYLCASSLASKNQPQHFGDGTRLSIL.

CDR3 loop: CASSPWRLTYNEQFF. DNA for the CDR3: TGTGCCAGCTCACCGTGGCGTCTGACCTACAATGAGCAGTTCTTC. This rearrangement joins TRBV18 to TRBJ2-1; D uncertain. Germline V lookup: CDR1 KGHSH, CDR2 LQKENI. This CDR3 region has 15 residues. Trimming took off 3 bases at V and 2 bases at J, with 11 bases between the two ends.

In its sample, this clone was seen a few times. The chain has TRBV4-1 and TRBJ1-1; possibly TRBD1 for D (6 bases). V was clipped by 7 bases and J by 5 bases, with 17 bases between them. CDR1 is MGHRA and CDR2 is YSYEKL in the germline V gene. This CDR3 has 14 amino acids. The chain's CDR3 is CASTSRNRDTEAFF. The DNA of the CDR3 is TGCGCCAGCACCTCCCGTAACAGGGATACTGAAGCTTTCTTT.

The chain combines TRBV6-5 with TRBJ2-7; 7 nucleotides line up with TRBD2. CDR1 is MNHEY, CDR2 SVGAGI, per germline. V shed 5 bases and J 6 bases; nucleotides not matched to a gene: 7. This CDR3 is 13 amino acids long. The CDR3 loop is CASSTGLDREQYF. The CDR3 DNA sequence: TGTGCCAGCAGTACCGGACTAGATCGCGAGCAGTACTTC.

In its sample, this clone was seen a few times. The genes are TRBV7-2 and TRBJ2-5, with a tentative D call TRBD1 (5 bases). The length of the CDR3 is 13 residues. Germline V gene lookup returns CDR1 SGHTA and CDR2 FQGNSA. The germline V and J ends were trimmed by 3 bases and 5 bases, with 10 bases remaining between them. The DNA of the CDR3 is TGTGCCAGCAGCTTCCAGGGATTGGAGACCCAGTACTTC. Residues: CASSFQGLETQYF.

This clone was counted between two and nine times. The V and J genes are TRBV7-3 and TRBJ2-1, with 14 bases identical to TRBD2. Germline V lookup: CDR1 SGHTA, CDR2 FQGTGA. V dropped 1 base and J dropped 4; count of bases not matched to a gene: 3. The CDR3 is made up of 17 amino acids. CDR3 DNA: TGTGCCAGCAGCTTAAGGGGACTAGCGGGGGCTTACAATGAGCAGTTCTTC. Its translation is CASSLRGLAGAYNEQFF.

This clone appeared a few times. The CDR3 loop reads CASSLVWRGAKNIQYF. The CDR3 nucleotides read TGCGCCAGCAGCCTTGTGTGGCGGGGAGCCAAAAACATTCAGTACTTC. This rearrangement joins TRBV4-1 to TRBJ2-4, with a tentative D call TRBD2 (6 bases). Trimming stripped 4 bases from V and 0 bases from J, with 13 bases between. CDR3 size: 16 residues. Germline values: CDR1 MGHRA, CDR2 YSYEKL.

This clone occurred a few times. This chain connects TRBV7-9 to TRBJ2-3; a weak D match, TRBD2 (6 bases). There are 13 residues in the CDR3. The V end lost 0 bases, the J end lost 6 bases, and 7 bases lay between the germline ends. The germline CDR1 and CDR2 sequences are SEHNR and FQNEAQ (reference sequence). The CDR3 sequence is CASSLAGGDTQYF. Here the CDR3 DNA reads TGTGCCAGCAGCTTAGCGGGGGGTGATACGCAGTATTTT.

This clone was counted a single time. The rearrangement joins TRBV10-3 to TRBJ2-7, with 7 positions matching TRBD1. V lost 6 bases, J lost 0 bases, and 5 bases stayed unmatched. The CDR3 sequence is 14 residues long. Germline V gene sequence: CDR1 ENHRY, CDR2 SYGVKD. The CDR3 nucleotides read TGTGCCATCAGCCTGACAGGGCCCTCCTACGAGCAGTACTTC. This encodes CAISLTGPSYEQYF.

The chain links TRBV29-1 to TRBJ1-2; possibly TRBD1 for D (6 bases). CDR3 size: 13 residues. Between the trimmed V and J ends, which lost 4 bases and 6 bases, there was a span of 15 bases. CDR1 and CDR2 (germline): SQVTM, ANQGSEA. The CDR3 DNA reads TGCAGCGTTGCGGGGCAGGGGATACATGGCTACACCTTC. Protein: CSVAGQGIHGYTF.

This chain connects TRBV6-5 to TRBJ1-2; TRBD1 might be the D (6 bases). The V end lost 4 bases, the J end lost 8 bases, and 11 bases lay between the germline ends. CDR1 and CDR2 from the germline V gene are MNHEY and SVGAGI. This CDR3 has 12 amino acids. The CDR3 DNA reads TGTGCCAGCAGTTCAGGGGTACGAGGCTACACCTTC. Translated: CASSSGVRGYTF.

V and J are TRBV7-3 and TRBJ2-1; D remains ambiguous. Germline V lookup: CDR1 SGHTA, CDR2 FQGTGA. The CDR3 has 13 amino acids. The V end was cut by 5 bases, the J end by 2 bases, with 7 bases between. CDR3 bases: TGTGCCAGCAGCCTCGCGGCCTACAATGAGCAGTTCTTC. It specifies CASSLAAYNEQFF.